What follows is one T cell receptor (beta chain) and its context. This sample was included in a study of shared clonotypes between healthy human individuals. Study overall: The plates for each donor numbered three CD4 naive, three CD4 memory, two CD8 naive and one CD8 memory.

Naive CD8 populations comprised CD45RO-negative cells positively selected for CCR7, excluding terminally differentiated effector memory CD45RA+ cells. Sequencing was at deep level. Profiling relied on immunoSEQ multiplex PCR, and the TCRdb table lists in-frame clones only, not all of them. The data show over 2 million clones, just under 95% seen once. The sequenced material came from naive CD8+ T cells sorted from blood. The clonotype comes from a man between 18 and 35 years old in good health.

The CDR3 spells CASSFSQGAAYEQYF. In DNA form, the CDR3 reads TGTGCCAGCAGTTTCTCACAGGGCGCTGCCTACGAGCAGTACTTC. The chain carries TRBV27 and TRBJ2-7; perhaps TRBD1 as D (6 bases). Looked up from germline, CDR1 is MNHEY and CDR2 is SMNVEV (reference sequence). The CDR3 is made up of 15 amino acids. V dropped 3 bases and J dropped 2 bases, with 14 bases sitting between them.